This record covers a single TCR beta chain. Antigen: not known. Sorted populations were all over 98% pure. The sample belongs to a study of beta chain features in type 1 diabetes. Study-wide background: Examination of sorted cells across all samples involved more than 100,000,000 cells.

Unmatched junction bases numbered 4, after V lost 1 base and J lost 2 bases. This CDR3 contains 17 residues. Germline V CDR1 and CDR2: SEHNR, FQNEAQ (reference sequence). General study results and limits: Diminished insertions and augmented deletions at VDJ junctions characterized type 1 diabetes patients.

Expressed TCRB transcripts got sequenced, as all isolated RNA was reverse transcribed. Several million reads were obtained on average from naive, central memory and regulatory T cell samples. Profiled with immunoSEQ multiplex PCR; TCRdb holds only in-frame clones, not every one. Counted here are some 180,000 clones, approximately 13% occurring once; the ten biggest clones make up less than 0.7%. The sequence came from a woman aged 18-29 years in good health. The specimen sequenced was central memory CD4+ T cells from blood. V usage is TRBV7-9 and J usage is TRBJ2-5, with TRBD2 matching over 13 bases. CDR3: CASSLGTSGSFQETQYF. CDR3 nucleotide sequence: TGTGCCAGCAGCTTAGGGACTAGCGGGAGTTTTCAAGAGACCCAGTACTTC.